The rows below give T cell receptor beta chains drawn from one sample of a study of OX40 agonist ivuxolimab in advanced cancers. TCRdb's table, derived via immunoSEQ multiplex PCR, lists solely in-frame clones and lacks some. Of tens of thousands of clones listed, around 90% were seen once; the top ten hold under 20%. The sample consisted of CD4+ or CD8+ T cells sorted from blood, taken in a trial of the OX40 agonist ivuxolimab. The receptors were gathered from an adult with an advanced solid tumor such as melanoma, head and neck, liver or kidney cancer. Each CDR3 is given with its conserved first and last residue. Fields, in order: clone size, J gene, D gene, V gene, CDR3 DNA, CDR3 protein. The D gene is left open where the match is weak. Clone size is stated in some rows and not others, as once, few, many or a class when expanded.

NA,TRBJ2-3,NA,TRBV27,TGTGCCAGCAGTAGACCATCCCCCGGGGATACGCAGTATTTT,CASSRPSPGDTQYF
NA,TRBJ2-5,TRBD2,TRBV7-9,TGTGCCAGCAGTAAGGGACTAGCGGGAGCAGGAGAGACCCAGTACTTC,CASSKGLAGAGETQYF
NA,TRBJ2-7,NA,TRBV28,TGTGCCAGCAGCTTCGACAGCTACTACGAGCAGTACTTC,CASSFDSYYEQYF
NA,TRBJ2-7,NA,TRBV28,TGTGCCAGCAGCTTGACCTACGAGCAGTACTTC,CASSLTYEQYF
once,TRBJ2-2,NA,TRBV5-1,TGCGCCAGCGGGTGGGCCCACTCGACAGAAACCGGGGAGCTGTTTTTT,CASGWAHSTETGELFF
NA,TRBJ1-1,NA,TRBV5-4,TGTGCCAGCGGTCCAAGAAACATGAACACTGAAGCTTTCTTT,CASGPRNMNTEAFF
NA,TRBJ2-7,NA,TRBV9,TGTGCCAGCAGCGTAGGAGGGACGGCGACCTACGAGCAGTACTTC,CASSVGGTATYEQYF
NA,TRBJ2-2,TRBD1,TRBV19,TGTGCCAGTAGCGGGGCAGGGGGTTGGACCGGGGAGCTGTTTTTT,CASSGAGGWTGELFF
NA,TRBJ2-2,NA,TRBV5-4,TGTGCCAGCAGCTCTGCGAACACCGGGGAGCTGTTTTTT,CASSSANTGELFF
once,TRBJ1-2,TRBD1,TRBV10-2,TGCGCCAGCAGTCCGGCCCACAGGGGGTCATCAGGCTACACCTTC,CASSPAHRGSSGYTF
NA,TRBJ1-1,NA,TRBV30,TGTGCCAGTAGTACCCCCCGGGGGACTGAAGCTTTCTTT,CASSTPRGTEAFF
NA,TRBJ2-1,NA,TRBV7-9,TGTGCCAGCAGCTTAGCGCACTTCCATGAGCAGTTCTTC,CASSLAHFHEQFF
NA,TRBJ2-5,TRBD2,TRBV5-1,TGCGCCAGCAGCCTGGGCGGGGGGGAGACCCAGTACTTC,CASSLGGGETQYF
NA,TRBJ1-1,NA,TRBV7-9,TGTGCCAGCAGCTTACGGGGATCTGAAGCTTTCTTT,CASSLRGSEAFF
NA,TRBJ1-2,NA,TRBV6-4,TGTGCCAGCAGTTACGCGCCACTAAACTATGGCTACACCTTC,CASSYAPLNYGYTF
NA,TRBJ1-1,NA,TRBV29-1,TGCAGCGTTGAGGGAATGGGAGCTTTCTTT,CSVEGMGAFF
NA,TRBJ1-2,TRBD1,TRBV7-3,TGTGCCAGCAGCTATACAGGGGATGGCTACACCTTC,CASSYTGDGYTF
NA,TRBJ2-1,NA,TRBV7-3,TGTGCCAGCAGCACCCATACCGGGCCAGAGCCCAATGAGCAGTTCTTC,CASSTHTGPEPNEQFF
NA,TRBJ2-3,NA,TRBV29-1,TGCAGCGTTAAGGGGGCGGGATACACAGATACGCAGTATTTT,CSVKGAGYTDTQYF
NA,TRBJ2-3,TRBD2,TRBV18,TGTGCCAGCTCACCCGGACTAGCGGGGACCACAGATACGCAGTATTTT,CASSPGLAGTTDTQYF
NA,TRBJ1-4,NA,TRBV2,TGTGCCAGCAGTGAATACTCTTTGGGCCAGCGCCCTTTT,CASSEYSLGQRPF